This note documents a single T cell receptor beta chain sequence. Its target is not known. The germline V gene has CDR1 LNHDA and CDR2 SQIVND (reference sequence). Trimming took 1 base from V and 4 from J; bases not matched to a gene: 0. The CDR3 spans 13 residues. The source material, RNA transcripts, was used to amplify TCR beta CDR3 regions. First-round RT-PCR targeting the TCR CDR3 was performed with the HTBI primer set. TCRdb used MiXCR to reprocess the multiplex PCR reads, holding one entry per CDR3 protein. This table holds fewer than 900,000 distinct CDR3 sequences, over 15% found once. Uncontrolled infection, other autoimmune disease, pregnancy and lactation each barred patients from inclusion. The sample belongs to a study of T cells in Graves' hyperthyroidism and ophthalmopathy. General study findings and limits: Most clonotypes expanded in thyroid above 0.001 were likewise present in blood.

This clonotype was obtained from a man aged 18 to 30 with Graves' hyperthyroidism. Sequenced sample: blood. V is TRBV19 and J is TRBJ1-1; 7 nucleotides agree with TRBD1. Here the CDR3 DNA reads TGTGCCAGTAGTATAGGGACAGGCACTGAAGCTTTCTTT. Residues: CASSIGTGTEAFF. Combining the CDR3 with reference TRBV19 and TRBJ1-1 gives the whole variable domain DGGITQSPKYLFRKEGQNVTLSCEQNLNHDAMYWYRQDPGQGLRLIYYSQIVNDFQKGDIAEGYSVSREKKESFPLTVTSAQKNPTAFYLCASSIGTGTEAFFGQGTRLTVV.